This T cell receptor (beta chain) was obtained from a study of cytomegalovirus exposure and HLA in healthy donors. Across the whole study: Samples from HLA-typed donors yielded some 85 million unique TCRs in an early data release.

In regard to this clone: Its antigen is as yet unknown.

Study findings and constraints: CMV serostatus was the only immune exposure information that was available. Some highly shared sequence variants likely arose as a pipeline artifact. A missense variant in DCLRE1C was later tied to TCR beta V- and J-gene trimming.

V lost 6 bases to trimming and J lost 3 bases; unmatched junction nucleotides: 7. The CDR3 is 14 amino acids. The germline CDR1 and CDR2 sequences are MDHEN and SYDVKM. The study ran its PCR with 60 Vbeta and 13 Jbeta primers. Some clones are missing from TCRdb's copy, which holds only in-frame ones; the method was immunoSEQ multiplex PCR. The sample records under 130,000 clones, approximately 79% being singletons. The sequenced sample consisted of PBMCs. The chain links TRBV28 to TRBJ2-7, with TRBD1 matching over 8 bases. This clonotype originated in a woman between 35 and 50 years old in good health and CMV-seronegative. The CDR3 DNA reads TGTGCCAGCAGAACCCAGGGGGCTGGCTACGAGCAGTACTTC. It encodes CASRTQGAGYEQYF.